The text below deals with one T cell receptor beta chain. This clonotype was observed a few times. The clone's antigen remains unknown. No much larger clone is present one base from it, and per-base qualities are unavailable. The sample comes from a study of T cells in Graves' hyperthyroidism and ophthalmopathy (dated 2019 in TCRdb). Study-level background: Peripheral blood was collected at initial diagnosis, before any treatment. Prospective prediction of ophthalmopathy was tested in an independent validation cohort consisting of about 19 hyperthyroidism patients and approximately 16 patients who later progressed to ophthalmopathy. For training and testing, the 100 or so patients in the discovery cohort were randomly divided in a 7:3 ratio. The paper reports TCR Vbeta CDR3 sequencing of some 140 peripheral blood samples: around 45 ophthalmopathy, roughly 74 hyperthyroidism and some 17 progressor patients. In addition, the study compared T-cell repertoires in thyroid tissue and in blood from about 6 Graves' hyperthyroidism patients. TCR V-J signatures able to tell the groups apart were searched for in a discovery cohort of 90 to 100 patients, of whom more than 40 had Graves' ophthalmopathy and 55 to 60 had stable Graves' hyperthyroidism. Once sampling was done, hyperthyroidism patients were given methimazole at a starting dose of 30 mg daily, whereas ophthalmopathy patients were given high-dose intravenous methylprednisolone.

The germline V and J ends show losses of 4 bases and 3 bases respectively, and no gene match explains 10 bases of the junction. Spanning cysteine to phenylalanine, the CDR3 consists of 16 amino acids. Just CDR3 DNA is preserved here, 48 bases in frame from base 1. Based on the germline V gene, the CDR1 and CDR2 sequences are KGHSH and LQKENI. Paper-wide results and their limitations: Most expanded thyroid clonotypes (frequency above 0.001) were also detected in blood, a finding suggesting that blood repertoires may reflect thyroid immune responses. Sample size was not statistically predetermined, and investigators were not blinded to group allocation. A 13 V-J signature model separated ophthalmopathy from stable hyperthyroidism, with 87.88% sensitivity and 81.08% specificity in cross-validation and 80%/75% in testing. In validation, the model predicted progression to ophthalmopathy a median of around six months before onset, with approximately 71% sensitivity and 72.22% specificity.

Graves' hyperthyroidism was defined as stable when no progression to ophthalmopathy occurred over 18 months of follow-up. Hyperthyroidism patients were aged 18 to 65 years and newly diagnosed, with disease duration of less than 2 months. Exclusion was applied to patients with uncontrolled infections, other autoimmune diseases, pregnancy or lactation. Diagnoses were based on clinical symptoms, serum thyroxine and TRAb, thyroid ultrasound and orbital computed tomography. PBMCs were separated from roughly 10 ml of fresh peripheral blood using Ficoll-Paque density gradient centrifugation. Total RNA was extracted with Trizol reagent, and quality was checked on an Agilent 2100 Bioanalyzer. The TCR beta CDR3 regions were amplified from RNA transcripts. The first round of RT-PCR for the TCR CDR3 was performed with the HTBI primer set and the Qiagen OneStep RT-PCR kit. Libraries were constructed in a second round of multiplex PCR, after which size selection and purification were carried out. Sequencing of the libraries was done on an Illumina HiSeq2000 using paired-end 100 bp reads. On the study's bioinformatics: SOAPnuke was used to process the raw data, with reads discarded if the reads contained adapters or uncalled bases, had a mean Phred below 15, or lacked an exact constant-primer or identifier match. High-quality paired reads were merged using COPE v1.2.5, and each unique nucleotide sequence was defined as a clonotype. MiTCR v1.1 was used to align the clonotypes against IMGT TRBV, TRBD and TRBJ reference segments. The analysis included only V-J combinations with a frequency above 0.0001, which together covered over 98% of the repertoires. The TCS score was defined as F50 (clonal expansion) divided by E x V (chaos), with BLOSUM62-based TCRdist calculated between CDR3 peptides within each V-J. Welch's t-statistics and random forest reduced 450 to 600 V-J features to 13, which were used in a naive Bayes classifier (R e1071). TCRdb reanalyzed the raw reads on its own, using fastp at Q25 for trimming and MiXCR for clone calling, and kept in-frame beta chains. A single entry per CDR3 protein holds the most common genes and DNA from its merged rows. Here the V and J calls rest on TCRdb's processing, not on the authors' analysis. This sample is represented by a few hundred thousand distinct CDR3 sequences; 18% of them were singletons. Of the sample, approximately 54% is held by the ten largest clones.

This receptor chain uses TRBV18 and TRBJ2-7, with 9 bases in between that match TRBD1. Sequenced sample: blood. The receptor was derived from a woman aged 45-65 years with Graves' hyperthyroidism. This receptor carries the CDR3 CASSQKTGTGFYEQYF. The nucleotide sequence reads as follows: TGTGCCAGCTCACAGAAAACCGGGACAGGGTTCTACGAGCAGTACTTC.